This T cell receptor beta chain was sequenced in a study of OX40 agonist ivuxolimab in advanced cancers. Overall study findings and caveats: Among the nonresponders, some also had low normalized T-cell clonal expansion.

Assay: immunoSEQ multiplex PCR; the TCRdb copy retains only in-frame clones and omits some. The table includes tens of thousands of clones, roughly 88% detected once. The ends were cut back, 5 bases at V and 4 bases at J, with 15 bases in the middle. The CDR3 extends over 15 amino acids. Germline V gives CDR1 PRHDT, CDR2 FYEKMQ (reference sequence). Regarding this clone: The antigen remains undetermined.

This TCR came from an adult with an advanced solid tumor such as melanoma, head and neck, liver or kidney cancer. The sequencing used CD4+ or CD8+ T cells sorted from blood, collected in a trial of the OX40 agonist ivuxolimab. The gene calls are TRBV13 and TRBJ2-1, with D possibly being TRBD1 (6 bases). This CDR3 is CASSRAQGSYNEQFF. CDR3 sequence (DNA): TGTGCCAGCAGCCGCGCACAGGGCAGTTACAATGAGCAGTTCTTC.